These 18 T cell receptor beta chains were all obtained from the same sample, sequenced in a study of post-analysis software for immune sequencing data. These receptors' targets are unknown. Prepared TCR beta cDNA libraries contained unique molecular identifiers. TCRdb processed the PCR reads anew with MiXCR; each CDR3 protein has one entry. The repertoire holds roughly 670,000 distinct CDR3 sequences, with approximately 59% as singletons. General study findings and limits: Elevated frequency relative to controls characterized roughly 5 TRBV segments in patients, TRBV5-6, TRBV5-1 and TRBV20-1 among them.

Sequencing was carried out using blood. The source of these receptors is a girl aged 2 to 10 with multiple sclerosis.

This clonotype was recorded a few times. The genes are TRBV20-1 and TRBJ2-1, with D hard to call. V was cut by 5 bases and J by 6 bases, with 14 bases left in between. The CDR3 has 13 amino acids. Germline V gives CDR1 DFQATT, CDR2 SNEGSKA (reference sequence). This CDR3 is CSARDSPLNEQFF. CDR3 nucleotide sequence: TGCAGTGCTCGTGACTCTCCCCTCAATGAGCAGTTCTTC.

CDR3 sequence reads: CASSYTGTVTYEQYF. CDR3 DNA: TGTGCCAGCAGCTACACCGGGACAGTAACCTACGAGCAGTACTTC. This sequence joins TRBV11-2 and TRBJ2-7, with 7 bases lining up with TRBD1. Trimming cost V 4 bases and J 2 bases; bases outside gene matches: 8. The V gene's germline CDR1 is SGHAT and CDR2 FQNNGV. The CDR3 length is 15 residues.

The V call is TRBV14, the J call TRBJ2-7; possible D gene TRBD2, 6 bases. Germline CDR1 SGHDN, CDR2 FVKESK. V was pared by 1 base and J by 7 bases, with 17 bases between. The CDR3 covers 15 residues. The CDR3 DNA sequence: TGTGCCAGCAGCCAAGCCCAGGAGGGCCGTGAGGAGCAGTACTTC. Residues: CASSQAQEGREEQYF.

This clonotype has only one observation. V is TRBV3-1 and J is TRBJ1-5, with unresolved D. Trimming left V 5 bases short and J 7 bases short, with 12 bases between. This CDR3 has 13 residues. CDR1 is LGHDT and CDR2 is YNNKEL in the germline V gene (reference sequence). The CDR3 loop is CASSSGPQQPQHF. CDR3 sequence (DNA): TGTGCCAGCAGCAGCGGCCCCCAACAGCCCCAGCATTTT.

This clonotype occurred a few times. The V gene is TRBV11-2, the J gene TRBJ1-2; a possible D gene is TRBD1 (6 bases). Germline-derived CDR1 and CDR2 are SGHAT and FQNNGV. Trimming stripped 2 bases from V and 5 bases from J, with 15 bases between. This CDR3 region has 15 residues. In nucleotides, the CDR3 is TGTGCCAGCAGCTTATCGGGACTCGGACAGTATGGCTACACCTTC. It is translated as CASSLSGLGQYGYTF.

V and J are TRBV7-2 and TRBJ2-5; TRBD2 matches 13 bases. V lost 6 bases and J lost 5; bases outside the gene matches: 6. CDR1 and CDR2 (germline): SGHTA, FQGNSA. The CDR3 has 15 amino acids. CDR3 nucleotide sequence: TGTGCCAGCAGTATCGGGACTAGCGGGGCGGAGACCCAGTACTTC. Translating gives CASSIGTSGAETQYF.

The gene calls are TRBV7-3 and TRBJ2-1; D possibly uses TRBD1 or TRBD2 (5 bases each). The CDR3 is 19 amino acids. V was shortened by 1 base and J by 7 bases, with 26 bases between the two germline ends. Germline V gives CDR1 SGHTA, CDR2 FQGTGA. CDR3 amino acids: CASSLKPWDAELSRNEQFF. The CDR3 coding sequence is TGTGCCAGCAGCTTAAAGCCCTGGGACGCTGAACTATCTAGGAATGAGCAGTTCTTC.

This clonotype was seen a handful of times. The chain couples TRBV5-1 to TRBJ2-5; possible D gene TRBD1, 6 bases. Trimming shortened V by 4 bases and J by 4 bases, and 17 bases separated the two germline ends. Germline CDR1 reads SGHRS; CDR2 reads YFSETQ. This CDR3 region has 15 residues. CDR3 region: CASSPATGTRETQYF. The CDR3 coding sequence is TGCGCCAGCAGCCCGGCCACCGGGACAAGAGAGACCCAGTACTTC.

V gene TRBV5-1 combines with J gene TRBJ1-1; D ambiguous. This CDR3 spans 15 amino acids. The V gene's germline CDR1 is SGHRS and CDR2 YFSETQ. Trimming removed 1 base at V and 1 base at J, with 11 bases between. The chain's CDR3 is CASSLWSTQNTEAFF. Here the CDR3 DNA reads TGCGCCAGCAGCTTGTGGTCCACCCAGAACACTGAAGCTTTCTTT.

The CDR3 DNA follows: TGTGCCAGCAGCGAGTACTACGGCGATGAGCAGTTCTTC. Amino acid sequence: CASSEYYGDEQFF. The V call is TRBV7-2, the J call TRBJ2-1; D remains unclear. This CDR3 has 13 amino acids. Looked up from germline, CDR1 is SGHTA and CDR2 is FQGNSA. V dropped 5 bases and J dropped 8 bases, with 13 bases sitting between them.

The chain uses TRBV12-3 or TRBV12-4 and TRBJ1-6; possibly TRBD1 for D (5 bases). Trimming took off 3 bases at V and 8 bases at J, with 17 bases between the two ends. The CDR3 loop spans 16 amino acids. The CDR3 loop is CASSFGLGGDDSPLHF. DNA for the CDR3: TGTGCCAGCAGTTTCGGGCTGGGAGGGGATGATTCACCCCTCCACTTT.

This clonotype was recorded a few times. The chain is built from TRBV15 and TRBJ2-1; tentatively, D is TRBD2 (6 bases). The V and J ends lost 0 bases and 7 bases respectively, with 7 bases between them. The CDR3 covers 13 residues. CDR1 is LNHNV, CDR2 YYDKDF, per germline (reference sequence). CDR3 loop: CATSRDGGNEQFF. The CDR3 DNA reads TGTGCCACCAGCAGAGATGGGGGGAATGAGCAGTTCTTC.

The chain recombines TRBV29-1 with TRBJ2-1; tentative D call: TRBD1 (7 bases). This CDR3 contains 16 residues. Germline V lookup: CDR1 SQVTM, CDR2 ANQGSEA. V was trimmed by 4 bases and J by 1 base, leaving 17 bases between them. Written as DNA, the CDR3 is TGCAGCGTTGCGAACACAGGGGAGGATTCCTACAATGAGCAGTTCTTC. Amino acids: CSVANTGEDSYNEQFF.

The chain links TRBV29-1 to TRBJ1-5; D is ambiguous. CDR1 and CDR2 (germline): SQVTM, ANQGSEA. CDR3 length equals 12 residues. Trimming removed 7 bases at V and 5 bases at J, with 12 bases between. CDR3 sequence reads: CSASTGDQPQHF. CDR3 nucleotide sequence: TGCAGCGCTTCGACCGGGGATCAGCCCCAGCATTTT.

The V gene is TRBV20-1, the J gene TRBJ2-4, with D perhaps TRBD2 (6 bases). CDR1 is DFQATT and CDR2 is SNEGSKA in the germline V gene (reference sequence). CDR3 length: 14 residues. Trimming cost V 5 bases and J 1 base, with 12 bases left between them. CDR3 region: CSAGPLAAKNIQYF. CDR3 nucleotide sequence: TGCAGTGCTGGGCCCCTAGCGGCCAAAAACATTCAGTACTTC.

This clonotype was observed a few times. V usage is TRBV9 and J usage is TRBJ2-2; D not certain. V lost 0 bases to trimming and J lost 0 bases, with 6 bases between them. Looked up from germline, CDR1 is SGDLS and CDR2 is YYNGEE. This CDR3 spans 15 amino acids. The CDR3 DNA reads TGTGCCAGCAGCGTAGAGTCAACGAACACCGGGGAGCTGTTTTTT. This encodes CASSVESTNTGELFF.

This clonotype was recorded only once. The CDR3 spells CASSLDTGTRGVLYF. The CDR3, as DNA: TGTGCCAGCAGCTTAGATACCGGGACTAGGGGGGTCCTGTACTTC. This chain joins TRBV7-2 and TRBJ2-5; 8 bases align to TRBD2. J was trimmed by 13 bases and V by 1 base; bases with no gene match: 14. The CDR3 runs to 15 residues. The germline CDR1 and CDR2 sequences are SGHTA and FQGNSA. Drawing the rest from reference TRBV7-2 and TRBJ2-5, the complete variable domain is GAGVSQSPSNKVTEKGKDVELRCDPISGHTALYWYRQSLGQGLEFLIYFQGNSAPDKSGLPSDRFSAERTGGSVSTLTIQRTQQEDSAVYLCASSLDTGTRGVLYFGPGTRLLVL.

This rearrangement joins TRBV15 to TRBJ1-5; D perhaps matches TRBD1 (5 bases). V was cut by 1 base and J by 6 bases, with 13 bases left in between. Germline V gives CDR1 LNHNV, CDR2 YYDKDF (reference sequence). The CDR3 sequence is 15 residues long. CDR3 region: CATSRAVTAGQPQHF. In DNA form, the CDR3 reads TGTGCCACCAGCAGAGCCGTGACAGCTGGTCAGCCCCAGCATTTT.